Each of the 19 T cell receptor beta chains below was sequenced from the same sample in a study of cytomegalovirus exposure and HLA in healthy donors. The PCR ran on 60 Vbeta and 13 Jbeta primers. Here immunoSEQ multiplex PCR was the method, and the copy in TCRdb shows in-frame clones only, minus some. The sample carries over 70,000 clones, approximately 64% recorded once. Sequenced sample: PBMCs. The receptors stem from a woman between 50 and 59 years old in good health and CMV-seropositive.

This sequence joins TRBV5-1 and TRBJ2-7, with no clear D. V lost 0 bases to trimming and J lost 3 bases, with 13 bases between them. The germline gives CDR1 SGHRS, CDR2 YFSETQ. The CDR3 spans 15 residues. The CDR3 spells CASSLGTNNFYEQYF. Here the CDR3 DNA reads TGCGCCAGCAGCTTGGGCACAAACAATTTCTACGAGCAGTACTTC.

This clone was seen more than once but under ten times. The genes are TRBV7-9 and TRBJ1-1; D uncertain. V lost 6 bases, J lost 1 base, and 12 bases lay in between. This CDR3 is 14 amino acids long. Germline V gene sequence: CDR1 SEHNR, CDR2 FQNEAQ (reference sequence). This CDR3 reads CASRPRGGNTEAFF. CDR3 nucleotides: TGTGCCAGCAGACCGCGGGGAGGGAACACTGAAGCTTTCTTT.

The genes are TRBV2 and TRBJ2-7; 7 positions match TRBD1. The ends lost 6 bases at V and 0 bases at J; junction bases unmatched: 5. CDR1 is SNHLY and CDR2 is FYNNEI in the germline V gene. This CDR3 has 14 amino acids. This CDR3 is CASRATGNSYEQYF. CDR3 DNA: TGTGCCAGCAGGGCGACAGGGAACTCCTACGAGCAGTACTTC. Filled out from reference TRBV2 and TRBJ2-7, the complete variable domain reads EPEVTQTPSHQVTQMGQEVILRCVPISNHLYFYWYRQILGQKVEFLVSFYNNEISEKSEIFDDQFSVERPDGSNFTLKIRSTKLEDSAMYFCASRATGNSYEQYFGPGTRLTVT.

V gene TRBV30 combines with J gene TRBJ1-1, with D unclear. This CDR3 has 14 residues. V was shortened by 3 bases and J by 1 base, with 12 bases between the two germline ends. The germline CDR1 and CDR2 sequences are GTSNPN and SVGIG (reference sequence). In nucleotides, the CDR3 is TGTGCCTGGAGAAACCAGAACGAGAACACTGAAGCTTTCTTT. Translating gives CAWRNQNENTEAFF.

This chain links TRBV6-6 with TRBJ1-1; D perhaps matches TRBD1 (6 bases). The V gene's germline CDR1 is MNHNY and CDR2 SVGAGI (reference sequence). Between the trimmed V and J ends, which lost 2 bases and 5 bases, there was a span of 6 bases. This CDR3 is 12 amino acids long. The CDR3 reads CASSYGTTEAFF. The DNA of the CDR3 is TGTGCCAGCAGTTACGGGACAACTGAAGCTTTCTTT.

The chain is built from TRBV18 and TRBJ2-7; 7 positions agree with TRBD1. CDR3 length: 14 residues. Germline V CDR1 and CDR2: KGHSH, LQKENI. V dropped 5 bases and J dropped 7; count of bases not matched to a gene: 11. The CDR3 region is CASSIGTESEEQYF. The CDR3 DNA sequence: TGTGCCAGCTCAATAGGGACAGAAAGTGAGGAGCAGTACTTC.

The V gene is TRBV19, the J gene TRBJ2-5, with D possibly TRBD2 on 5 matching bases. CDR1 LNHDA and CDR2 SQIVND come from the germline V gene (reference sequence). This CDR3 comprises 14 residues. Trimming removed 3 bases at V and 1 base at J, with 9 bases between. Here the CDR3 reads CASSMTIRQETQYF. The CDR3 DNA follows: TGTGCCAGTAGTATGACTATCCGCCAAGAGACCCAGTACTTC.

The chain carries TRBV18 and TRBJ1-5; 8 bases are a match to TRBD1. Per the germline V gene, CDR1 is KGHSH and CDR2 is LQKENI. CDR3 size: 16 residues. V shed 5 bases, J shed 0 bases, and the junction held 6 bases outside the gene matches. CDR3 region: CASSEQGDSSNQPQHF. CDR3 DNA sequence: TGTGCCAGCTCAGAACAGGGGGATAGTAGCAATCAGCCCCAGCATTTT.

The CDR3 nucleotides are TGCACCAGCAGCCATGGAACTAGCGGGGGTGACTCCTACAATGAGCAGTTCTTC. As protein: CTSSHGTSGGDSYNEQFF. The gene calls are TRBV1 and TRBJ2-1; the table gives TRBD2 as D, unverified against the DNA. TRBV1 is noted as a pseudogene. CDR3 length: 18 residues.

This clone was detected a few times. The V gene is TRBV7-8, the J gene TRBJ1-2; D not resolved. V gave up 4 bases and J gave up 1 base, with 19 bases separating them. The CDR3 sequence is 17 residues long. Germline V gene data show CDR1 as SGHVS and CDR2 as FQNEAQ. In DNA form, the CDR3 reads TGTGCCAGCAGCTCGCAGGTGGGCAACACCCTTAACTATGGCTACACCTTC. Translated, it gives CASSSQVGNTLNYGYTF.

The V gene is TRBV18, the J gene TRBJ2-3, with D possibly being TRBD2 (7 bases). The length of the CDR3 is 15 residues. Per germline, CDR1 KGHSH and CDR2 LQKENI. V was pared by 5 bases and J by 5 bases, with 17 bases between. For the CDR3, the DNA is TGTGCCAGCTCAACCCCGGGGGGCTGGGAAGATACGCAGTATTTT. It codes for CASSTPGGWEDTQYF.

V usage is TRBV5-6 and J usage is TRBJ2-7; 9 nucleotides line up with TRBD2. Unmatched junction bases numbered 4, after V lost 1 base and J lost 5 bases. There are 14 residues in the CDR3. CDR1 and CDR2 (germline): SGHDT, YYEEEE. CDR3 sequence reads: CASSLLAGFDEQYF. CDR3 DNA: TGTGCCAGCAGCTTGCTAGCGGGGTTCGACGAGCAGTACTTC. Full variable domain (outside the CDR3, taken from reference TRBV5-6 and TRBJ2-7): DAGVTQSPTHLIKTRGQQVTLRCSPKSGHDTVSWYQQALGQGPQFIFQYYEEEERQRGNFPDRFSGHQFPNYSSELNVNALLLGDSALYLCASSLLAGFDEQYFGPGTRLTVT.

The rearrangement links TRBV7-9 to TRBJ1-2; D unresolved. The CDR3 is 16 amino acids. Trimming took off 4 bases at V and 2 bases at J, with 17 bases between the two ends. The V gene's germline CDR1 is SEHNR and CDR2 FQNEAQ (reference sequence). The CDR3 region is CASSSTLEGRNYGYTF. Here the CDR3 DNA reads TGTGCCAGCAGCTCCACTCTAGAGGGAAGGAACTATGGCTACACCTTC.

This clone was picked up a small number of times. This chain links TRBV2 with TRBJ1-1; weak D call: TRBD1 (5 bases). V was cut by 7 bases and J by 1 base, with 13 bases left in between. Germline CDR1 SNHLY, CDR2 FYNNEI. This CDR3 is 14 amino acids long. This chain's CDR3 is CASMTARTNTEAFF. The CDR3 DNA reads as TGTGCCAGCATGACAGCTAGAACGAACACTGAAGCTTTCTTT.

This sequence joins TRBV4-2 and TRBJ1-1; D not certain. The CDR3 extends over 14 amino acids. The V and J ends lost 4 bases and 5 bases respectively, with 14 bases between them. CDR1 is LGHNA and CDR2 is YNFKEQ in the germline V gene. The CDR3 region is CASSPDTQKTEAFF. As DNA, the CDR3 is TGTGCCAGCAGCCCCGACACTCAGAAGACTGAAGCTTTCTTT.

The chain combines TRBV15 with TRBJ1-4, with D maybe TRBD1 (6 bases). The CDR3 has 15 residues. Germline CDR1 reads LNHNV; CDR2 reads YYDKDF (reference sequence). V was clipped by 5 bases and J by 3 bases, with 13 bases between them. In DNA, the CDR3 is TGTGCCACCAGCGAGACTTGGACAGCTAATGAAAAACTGTTTTTT. Protein product: CATSETWTANEKLFF. Filled out from reference TRBV15 and TRBJ1-4, the complete variable domain reads DAMVIQNPRYQVTQFGKPVTLSCSQTLNHNVMYWYQQKSSQAPKLLFHYYDKDFNNEADTPDNFQSRRPNTSFCFLDIRSPGLGDTAMYLCATSETWTANEKLFFGSGTQLSVL.

The chain carries TRBV19 and TRBJ2-3; TRBD2 matches 10 bases. CDR1 LNHDA and CDR2 SQIVND come from the germline V gene (reference sequence). This CDR3 region has 18 residues. The trim removed 10 bases at V and 0 bases at J, leaving 16 bases unmatched. CDR3 coding DNA: TGTGCCACCGAGTATAGGGCTAGCGGGGGCCCGAGCACAGATACGCAGTATTTT. Residues: CATEYRASGGPSTDTQYF.

J is TRBJ1-2 and V is TRBV6-5, with 7 positions matching TRBD1. CDR1 is MNHEY and CDR2 is SVGAGI in the germline V gene. The CDR3 is 16 amino acids. The trim removed 3 bases at V and 8 bases at J, leaving 15 bases unmatched. CDR3 bases: TGTGCCAGCAGTTATAATGGTGATTGGGACAGCCGCGGCTACACCTTC. Its protein product is CASSYNGDWDSRGYTF.

The chain employs TRBV27 and TRBJ2-1, with a weak D call TRBD2 (5 bases). Trimming cost V 7 bases and J 0 bases, with 10 bases left between them. This CDR3 contains 14 residues. The V gene's germline CDR1 is MNHEY and CDR2 SMNVEV (reference sequence). The CDR3: CASKLLGSYNEQFF. Here the CDR3 DNA reads TGTGCCAGCAAGCTACTAGGCTCCTACAATGAGCAGTTCTTC.